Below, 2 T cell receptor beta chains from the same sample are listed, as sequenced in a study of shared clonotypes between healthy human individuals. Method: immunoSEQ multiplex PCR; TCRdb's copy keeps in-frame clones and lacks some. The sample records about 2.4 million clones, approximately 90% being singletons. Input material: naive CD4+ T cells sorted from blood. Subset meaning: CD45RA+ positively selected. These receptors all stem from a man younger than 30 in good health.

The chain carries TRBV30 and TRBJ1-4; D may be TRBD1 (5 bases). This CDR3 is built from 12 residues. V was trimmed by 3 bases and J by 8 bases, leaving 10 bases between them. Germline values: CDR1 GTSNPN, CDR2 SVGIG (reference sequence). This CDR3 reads CAWSEGPEKLFF. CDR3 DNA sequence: TGTGCCTGGAGCGAGGGACCCGAAAAACTGTTTTTT.

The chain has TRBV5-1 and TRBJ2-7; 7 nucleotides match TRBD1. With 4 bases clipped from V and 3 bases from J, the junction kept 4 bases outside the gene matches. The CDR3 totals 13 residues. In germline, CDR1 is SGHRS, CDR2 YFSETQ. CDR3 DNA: TGCGCCAGCAGCGTGGGACAGAACTACGAGCAGTACTTC. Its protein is CASSVGQNYEQYF.